This T cell receptor (beta chain) originates from a study of blood T cell repertoires in COVID-19. Background on the study: From T cells, B-cell-depleted T cells, or PBMCs came the material, which was cDNA or gDNA.

The CDR3 length is 15 residues. V was pared by 2 bases and J by 0 bases, with 11 bases between. CDR1 is MNHEY and CDR2 is SVGAGI in the germline V gene. Profiling relied on immunoSEQ multiplex PCR, and the TCRdb table lists in-frame clones only, not all of them. Found here are over 200,000 clones, roughly 90% of them singletons; the top ten hold less than 7.5%. The TCR comes from a man aged 55 to 70 who had recovered from COVID-19. The gene calls are TRBV6-5 and TRBJ2-7; possibly TRBD2 for D (6 bases). Sequencing input: peripheral blood. The CDR3: CASSYGGLHSYEQYF. CDR3 DNA sequence: TGTGCCAGCAGTTACGGGGGACTGCACTCCTACGAGCAGTACTTC.